These 5 T cell receptor beta chains share one sample of origin, sequenced in a study of shared clonotypes between healthy human individuals. The method was immunoSEQ multiplex PCR; TCRdb's version includes in-frame clones alone and lacks a portion of them. This sample carries tens of thousands of clones, about 64% of them seen once, and the ten largest clones take around 50%. The sequencing input was memory CD8+ T cells sorted from blood. The sample's subset: CD45RO+ cells pooled with CCR7-negative TemRA cells. These receptors were collected from a man aged 30 to 45 in good health.

This chain connects TRBV28 to TRBJ2-1; D is ambiguous. The CDR3 contains 15 residues. Germline V gene sequence: CDR1 MDHEN, CDR2 SYDVKM. V was clipped by 6 bases and J by 8 bases, with 20 bases between them. CDR3 coding DNA: TGTGCCAGCAGCCCTAGTTGGCAGCCCCCCGATGAGCAGTTCTTC. This translates into CASSPSWQPPDEQFF.

This clone has only one observation. The chain combines TRBV29-1 with TRBJ1-2, with TRBD1 matching 7 bases. The CDR3 covers 14 residues. Germline V CDR1 and CDR2: SQVTM, ANQGSEA. The V and J ends lost 7 bases and 7 bases, in that order; junction bases with no gene match: 15. The DNA of the CDR3 is TGCAGCGCAAATCGGGACAGCCCTTCCGGTGGCTACACCTTC. It encodes CSANRDSPSGGYTF.

The chain has TRBV4-3 and TRBJ2-7; D is ambiguous. CDR3 length: 15 residues. V was cut by 0 bases and J by 0 bases, with 9 bases left in between. Germline values: CDR1 LGHNA, CDR2 YSLEER. CDR3 loop: CASSQEDARSYEQYF. The CDR3 DNA reads as TGCGCCAGCAGCCAAGAGGACGCCCGCTCCTACGAGCAGTACTTC.

This clone has at least ten counts. The chain carries TRBV9 and TRBJ2-5; D not resolved. V was clipped by 4 bases and J by 1 base, with 8 bases between them. The CDR3 runs to 13 residues. CDR1 SGDLS and CDR2 YYNGEE come from the germline V gene. In nucleotides, the CDR3 is TGTGCCAGCAGCCCGCCCCTCCAAGAGACCCAGTACTTC. Translated, it gives CASSPPLQETQYF.

At least ten counts were recorded for this clone. The genes are TRBV28 and TRBJ2-7; the D is unclear. V lost 5 bases, J lost 3 bases, and 8 bases lay in between. Germline V CDR1 and CDR2: MDHEN, SYDVKM. The CDR3 spans 12 residues. The DNA for the CDR3 is TGTGCCAGCAGTCACATAGACTACGAGCAGTACTTC. Protein sequence: CASSHIDYEQYF.